The T cell receptor (beta chain) under discussion was sequenced for a study of T cells in narcolepsy. As for the study in general: Donors had narcolepsy type 1 or type 2, or were healthy controls. Study-level points and caveats: Autoreactive clonotypes reportedly recurred in blood of same and different patients, not controls. Comparing one patient's CSF and blood CD4+ clonotypes highlighted HCRT- and TRIB2-specific autoreactive clonotypes. No autoreactive T cell clone sequences appeared in some memory CD4+ repertoires.

The CDR3 spans 15 residues. With 4 bases removed from V and 3 bases from J, the gap between germline ends came to 14 bases. The germline V gene encodes CDR1 SGHNT and CDR2 YYREEE (reference sequence). Comments on this clone: Its target is unknown.

Clones were sequenced by immunoSEQ multiplex PCR, and TCRdb holds only the in-frame ones, with some missing. The sample contains some 32,000 clones, about four fifths of which appear only once. The rearrangement uses TRBV5-4 and TRBJ1-5, with no clear D. Sequencing was performed on CD45RA- memory CD4+ T cells from PBMCs. The TCR was taken from a human donor with narcolepsy. The CDR3 is CASSPSPSLNQPQHF. The CDR3 DNA sequence: TGTGCCAGCAGCCCTAGTCCCAGCCTCAATCAGCCCCAGCATTTT.